This T cell receptor (beta chain) was found in a study of blood T cell repertoires in COVID-19. Generated by immunoSEQ multiplex PCR, the TCRdb table keeps only in-frame clones and is missing some. Of about 120,000 clones in the sample, about 90% were seen once. Trimming pared 0 bases from V and 4 bases from J, leaving 7 bases between. Germline CDR1 reads KGHSH; CDR2 reads LQKENI. There are 13 residues in the CDR3. Sequencing was done on a sample of peripheral blood. The source is a woman in her 70s with acute or convalescent COVID-19. The chain combines TRBV18 with TRBJ2-7; D is uncertain. CDR3 nucleotides: TGTGCCAGCTCACCACCGGCGGTGTACGAGCAGTACTTC. It specifies CASSPPAVYEQYF.